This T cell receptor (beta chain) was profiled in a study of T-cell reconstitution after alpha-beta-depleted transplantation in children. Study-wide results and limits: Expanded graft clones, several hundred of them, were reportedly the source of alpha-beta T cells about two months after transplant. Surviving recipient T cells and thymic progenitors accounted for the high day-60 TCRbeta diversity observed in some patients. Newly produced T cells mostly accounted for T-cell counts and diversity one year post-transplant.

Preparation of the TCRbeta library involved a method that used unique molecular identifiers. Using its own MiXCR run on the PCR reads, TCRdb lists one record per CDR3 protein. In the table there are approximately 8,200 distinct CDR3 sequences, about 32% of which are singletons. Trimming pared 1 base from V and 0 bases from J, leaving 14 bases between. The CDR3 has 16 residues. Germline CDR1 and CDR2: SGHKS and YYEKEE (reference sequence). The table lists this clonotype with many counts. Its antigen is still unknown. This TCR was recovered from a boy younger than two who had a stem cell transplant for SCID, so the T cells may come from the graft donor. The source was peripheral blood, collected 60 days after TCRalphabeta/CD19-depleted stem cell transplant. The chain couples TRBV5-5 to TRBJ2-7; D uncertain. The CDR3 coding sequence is TGTGCCAGCAGCTTGCCCTCGCTAAGATTCTCCTACGAGCAGTACTTC. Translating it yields CASSLPSLRFSYEQYF.